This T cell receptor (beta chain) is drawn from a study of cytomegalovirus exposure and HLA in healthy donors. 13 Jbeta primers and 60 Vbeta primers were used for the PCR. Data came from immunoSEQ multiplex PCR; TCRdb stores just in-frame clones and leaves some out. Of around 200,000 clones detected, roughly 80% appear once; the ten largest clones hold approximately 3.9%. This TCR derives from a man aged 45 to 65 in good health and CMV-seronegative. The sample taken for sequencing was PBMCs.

CDR3 in DNA: TGTGCCAGCAGCGCCCTAGGGGGTAGGCTGGAGCAGTTCTTC. It translates to CASSALGGRLEQFF. The chain recombines TRBV9 with TRBJ2-1, with a tentative D call TRBD1 (6 bases). Germline assignment: CDR1 SGDLS and CDR2 YYNGEE. Deletions cut 3 bases from V and 10 bases from J, with 17 bases between. This CDR3 comprises 14 residues.